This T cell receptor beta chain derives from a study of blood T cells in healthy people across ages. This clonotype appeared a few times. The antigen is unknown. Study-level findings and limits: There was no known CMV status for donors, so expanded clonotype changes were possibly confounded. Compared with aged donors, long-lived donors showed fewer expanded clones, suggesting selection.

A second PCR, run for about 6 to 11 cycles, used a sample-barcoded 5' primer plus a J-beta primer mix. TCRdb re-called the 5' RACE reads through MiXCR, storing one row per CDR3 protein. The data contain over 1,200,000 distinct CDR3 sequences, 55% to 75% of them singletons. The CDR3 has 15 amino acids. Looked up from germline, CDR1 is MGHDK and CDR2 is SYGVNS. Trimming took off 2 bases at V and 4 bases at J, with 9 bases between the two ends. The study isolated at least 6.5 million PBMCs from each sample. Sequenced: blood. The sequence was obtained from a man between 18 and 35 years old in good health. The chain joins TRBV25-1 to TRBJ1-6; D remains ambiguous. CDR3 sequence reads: CASSEAGRYNSPLHF. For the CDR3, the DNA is TGTGCCAGCAGTGAAGCCGGTCGTTATAATTCACCCCTCCACTTT.